What follows are 4 T cell receptor beta chains derived from one specimen sequenced in a study of early T cells in non-severe SARS-CoV-2 infection. TCRdb redid the calling of the 5' RACE reads with MiXCR, one entry per CDR3 protein. The sample consists of fewer than 55,000 distinct CDR3 sequences, about 6.5% of them appearing once. Sequencing used whole blood, obtained at baseline. The receptors originated from an adult who was a healthcare worker with PCR-confirmed SARS-CoV-2 infection or an uninfected control (not recorded which).

The chain carries TRBV25-1 and TRBJ1-2; the D is unclear. The ends were cut back, 10 bases at V and 6 bases at J, with 18 bases in the middle. Germline values: CDR1 MGHDK, CDR2 SYGVNS. CDR3 length: 13 amino acids. The CDR3 DNA follows: TGTGCCACCTCGGGGTGGTATTTAGATGGCTACACCTTC. Encoded protein: CATSGWYLDGYTF.

The rearrangement joins TRBV4-3 to TRBJ2-3; maybe TRBD1 (6 bases). Germline loops: CDR1 LGHNA, CDR2 YSLEER. The V and J ends lost 0 bases and 5 bases respectively, with 6 bases between them. The CDR3 loop spans 13 amino acids. CDR3 residues: CASSQDRGDTQYF. CDR3 sequence (DNA): TGCGCCAGCAGCCAAGACAGGGGAGATACGCAGTATTTT.

In this sample, this clonotype turned up many times. The J gene is TRBJ2-7, the V gene TRBV3-1; D gene ambiguous. This CDR3 is 15 amino acids long. The V gene's germline CDR1 is LGHDT and CDR2 YNNKEL (reference sequence). Trimming cost V 1 base and J 4 bases, with 14 bases left between them. CDR3 in amino acids: CASSQVLDAAYEQYF. DNA for the CDR3: TGTGCCAGCAGCCAAGTCCTGGACGCCGCGTACGAGCAGTACTTC.

This rearrangement joins TRBV12-3 or TRBV12-4 to TRBJ2-3; 10 bases fit TRBD2. The CDR3 sequence is 15 residues long. V dropped 3 bases and J dropped 5; count of bases not matched to a gene: 5. The chain's CDR3 is CASSLRAGGVDTQYF. The CDR3 nucleotides are TGTGCCAGCAGTTTGAGAGCGGGAGGGGTAGATACGCAGTATTTT.